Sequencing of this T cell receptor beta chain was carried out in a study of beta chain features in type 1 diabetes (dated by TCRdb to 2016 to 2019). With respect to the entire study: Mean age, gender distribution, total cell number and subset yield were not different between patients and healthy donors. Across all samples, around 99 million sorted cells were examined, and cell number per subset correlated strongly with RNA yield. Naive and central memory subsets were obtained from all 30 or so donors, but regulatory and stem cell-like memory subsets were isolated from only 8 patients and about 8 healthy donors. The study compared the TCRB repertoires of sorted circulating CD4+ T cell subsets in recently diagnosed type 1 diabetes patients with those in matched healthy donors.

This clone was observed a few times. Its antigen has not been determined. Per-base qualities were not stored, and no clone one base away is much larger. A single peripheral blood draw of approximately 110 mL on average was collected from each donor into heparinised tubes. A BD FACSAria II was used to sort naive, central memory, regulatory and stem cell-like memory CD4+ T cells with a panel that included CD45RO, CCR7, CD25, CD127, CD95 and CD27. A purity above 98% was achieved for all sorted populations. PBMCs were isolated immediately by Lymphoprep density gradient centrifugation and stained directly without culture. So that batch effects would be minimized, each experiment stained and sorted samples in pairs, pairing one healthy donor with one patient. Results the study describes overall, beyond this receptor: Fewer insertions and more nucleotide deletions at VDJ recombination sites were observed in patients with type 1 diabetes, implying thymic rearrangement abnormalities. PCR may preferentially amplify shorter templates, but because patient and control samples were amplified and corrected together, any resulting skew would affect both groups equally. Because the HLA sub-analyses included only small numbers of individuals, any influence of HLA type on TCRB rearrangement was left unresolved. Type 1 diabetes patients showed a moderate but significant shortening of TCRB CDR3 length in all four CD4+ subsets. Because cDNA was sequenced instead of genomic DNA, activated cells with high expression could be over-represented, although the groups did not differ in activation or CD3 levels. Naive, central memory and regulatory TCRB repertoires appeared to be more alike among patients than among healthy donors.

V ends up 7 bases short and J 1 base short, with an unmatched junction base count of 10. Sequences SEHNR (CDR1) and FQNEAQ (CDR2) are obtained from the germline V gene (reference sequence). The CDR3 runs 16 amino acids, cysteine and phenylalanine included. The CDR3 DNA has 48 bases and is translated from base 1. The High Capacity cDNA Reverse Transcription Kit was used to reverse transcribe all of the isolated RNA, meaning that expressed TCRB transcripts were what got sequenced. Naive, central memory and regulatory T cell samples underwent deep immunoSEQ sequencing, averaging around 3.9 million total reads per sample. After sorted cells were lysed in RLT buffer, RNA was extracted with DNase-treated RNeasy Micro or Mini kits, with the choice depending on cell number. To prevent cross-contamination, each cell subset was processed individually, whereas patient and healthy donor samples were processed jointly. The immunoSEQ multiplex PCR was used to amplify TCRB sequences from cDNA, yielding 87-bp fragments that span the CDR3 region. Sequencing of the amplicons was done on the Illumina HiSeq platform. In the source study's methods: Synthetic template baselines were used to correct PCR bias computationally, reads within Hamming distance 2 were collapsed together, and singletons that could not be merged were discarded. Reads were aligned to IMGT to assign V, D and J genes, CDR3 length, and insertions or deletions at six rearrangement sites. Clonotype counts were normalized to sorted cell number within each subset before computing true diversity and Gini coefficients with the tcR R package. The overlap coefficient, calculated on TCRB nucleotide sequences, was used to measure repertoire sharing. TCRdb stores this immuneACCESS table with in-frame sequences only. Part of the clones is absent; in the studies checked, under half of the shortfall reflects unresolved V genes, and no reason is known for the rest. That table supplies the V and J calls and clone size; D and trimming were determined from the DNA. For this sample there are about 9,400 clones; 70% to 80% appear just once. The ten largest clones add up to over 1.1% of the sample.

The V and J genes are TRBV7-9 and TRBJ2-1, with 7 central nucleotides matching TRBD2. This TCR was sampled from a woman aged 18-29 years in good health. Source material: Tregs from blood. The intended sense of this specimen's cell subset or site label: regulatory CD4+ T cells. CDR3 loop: CASNRGGGPSYNEQFF. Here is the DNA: TGTGCCAGCAACCGTGGGGGAGGGCCTTCCTACAATGAGCAGTTCTTC.